This is a list of T cell receptor beta chains from one sample in a study of regulatory T cells in long-lasting Graves disease. TCRdb used MiXCR to reprocess the multiplex PCR reads, holding one entry per CDR3 protein. The sample yields 420,000 or so distinct CDR3 sequences, 16% seen once. The same data also went into a second study, on T cells in Graves' hyperthyroidism and ophthalmopathy.

The source was peripheral blood mononuclear cells (PBMCs), collected at new diagnosis, from a patient treated with antithyroid drugs. The source of these receptors is a woman aged 18-35 years with Graves disease. Both conserved end residues are part of each CDR3. The D gene is left open where the match is weak.

V gene	D gene	J gene	CDR3 protein
TRBV12-3/TRBV12-4	-	TRBJ2-3	CASSLGGMADTQYF
TRBV3-1	TRBD1	TRBJ1-1	CASSQVWTGGPRAEAFF
TRBV5-1	-	TRBJ1-2	CASSQPENYGYTF
TRBV15	-	TRBJ1-1	CATSRDGAGGREAFF
TRBV3-1	-	TRBJ2-3	CASSHNLGSGKYF
TRBV29-1	TRBD2	TRBJ2-5	CSVQRGGGQETQYF
TRBV6-5	-	TRBJ2-3	CASSYSGVSGSTDTQYF
TRBV7-9	TRBD2	TRBJ2-2	CASSFLGLVNTGELFF
TRBV24-1	-	TRBJ2-7	CATSDPSSGFYEQYF
TRBV6-2/TRBV6-3	-	TRBJ2-3	CASSASVNRDTDTQYF
TRBV19	-	TRBJ1-5	CATGGGRGNQPQHF
TRBV18	-	TRBJ2-6	CASSPNPFSGANVLTF
TRBV7-2	-	TRBJ2-3	CASSLGLPDTQYF
TRBV19	-	TRBJ1-1	CASSIFRGKDTKAFF
TRBV7-9	TRBD1	TRBJ1-1	CASSLASGTGLRDRGKAFF
TRBV28	-	TRBJ2-1	CASSLIGLEQFF
TRBV20-1	-	TRBJ1-5	CSARDPATGDQPQHF
TRBV20-1	-	TRBJ2-2	CSVRSRGPTGELFF
TRBV28	-	TRBJ2-7	CASSLTYRRAQYF
TRBV27	-	TRBJ2-7	CASSSIPGLVGYEQYF
TRBV27	TRBD2	TRBJ2-7	CASSLTSGDSYEQYF
TRBV19	-	TRBJ2-1	CASTGGPYNEQFF
TRBV5-1	-	TRBJ2-3	CASSLASHTDTQYF
TRBV7-2	-	TRBJ2-2	CASSPSSVRELFF
TRBV7-3	-	TRBJ2-7	CASSSGRGEMVEQYF
TRBV18	TRBD2	TRBJ2-7	CASSPQILAASGFYEQYF
TRBV12-3/TRBV12-4	TRBD2	TRBJ2-1	CASSFLAGGTYNEQFF
TRBV4-1	-	TRBJ2-7	CASSQEERATYEQYF
TRBV7-9	TRBD2	TRBJ2-3	CASSLPLAGGDTQYF
TRBV12-3/TRBV12-4	TRBD2	TRBJ2-7	CASSLSASGKLAYEQYF
TRBV20-1	TRBD2	TRBJ2-1	CSARAPVGAGELYYNEQFF
TRBV12-3/TRBV12-4	-	TRBJ2-1	CASSYLGVPNNEQFF
TRBV15	-	TRBJ1-1	CATSRDGYTEAFF
TRBV12-3/TRBV12-4	TRBD2	TRBJ2-3	CASSPGGSGRTDTQYF
TRBV11-2	-	TRBJ2-1	CASSLGTRLRANEQFF
TRBV6-5	TRBD2	TRBJ2-1	CASSLDSGGGGRNEQFF
TRBV19	-	TRBJ2-7	CASSGPSYEQYF
TRBV6-2/TRBV6-3	TRBD1	TRBJ2-1	CASRIPGQSYEQFF
TRBV2	-	TRBJ1-5	CASIQGGFNQPQHF
TRBV6-1	-	TRBJ1-2	CASSEAHRPYGYTF
TRBV7-9	TRBD2	TRBJ2-7	CASNSGGSSYEQYF
TRBV30	-	TRBJ1-1	CAWSVRGDTEAFF